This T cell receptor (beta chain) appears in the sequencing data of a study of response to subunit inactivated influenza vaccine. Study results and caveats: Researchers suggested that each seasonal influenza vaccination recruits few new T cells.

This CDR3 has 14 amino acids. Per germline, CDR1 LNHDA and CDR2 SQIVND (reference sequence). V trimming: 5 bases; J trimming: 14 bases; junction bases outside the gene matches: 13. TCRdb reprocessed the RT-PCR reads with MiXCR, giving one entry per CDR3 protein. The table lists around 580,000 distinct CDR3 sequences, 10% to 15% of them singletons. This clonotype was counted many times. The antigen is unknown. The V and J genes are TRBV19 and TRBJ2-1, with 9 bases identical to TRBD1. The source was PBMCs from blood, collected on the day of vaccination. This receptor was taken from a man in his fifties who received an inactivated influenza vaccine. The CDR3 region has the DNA TGTGCCAGTAGTGTCACGGACAGGGGCCTGAGGAAGTTCTTC. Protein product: CASSVTDRGLRKFF.